These 3 T cell receptor beta chains came from one sample sequenced in a study of T cell clonotyping in hematopoietic cell transplantation. Only in-frame clones appear in the TCRdb table, and some are missing; sequencing was by immunoSEQ multiplex PCR. The sample yields 9,000 to 10,000 clones, under 85% seen once. The material sequenced was PBMCs, taken at the time of graft-versus-host disease after allogeneic stem cell transplant. The receptors shown here come from a male patient in his sixties or seventies who had an allogeneic stem cell transplant from an unrelated donor, so the T cells may come from the graft donor. Some clones in this sample may be carry-over from other donors' samples.

The J gene is TRBJ1-1, the V gene TRBV7-2; perhaps TRBD1 as D (6 bases). Germline values: CDR1 SGHTA, CDR2 FQGNSA. Trimming pared 0 bases from V and 1 base from J, leaving 9 bases between. The CDR3 consists of 15 residues. DNA for the CDR3: TGTGCCAGCAGCTTAGCGGGCAGGGGGAACACTGAAGCTTTCTTT. Protein sequence: CASSLAGRGNTEAFF.

For the CDR3, the DNA is TGCGCCAGCAGCTTGGGGGGGGACCTTCTCGCTACAGATACGCAGTATTTT. This translates into CASSLGGDLLATDTQYF. V gene TRBV5-1 combines with J gene TRBJ2-3; tentative D call: TRBD2 (6 bases). In germline, CDR1 is SGHRS, CDR2 YFSETQ. V shed 0 bases and J shed 3 bases, with 17 bases lying between them. This CDR3 has 17 residues.

The CDR3 DNA sequence: TGTGCCAGCAGCGACATAGACAGTTATAATTCACCCCTCCACTTT. It yields the protein CASSDIDSYNSPLHF. The chain recombines TRBV9 with TRBJ1-6; TRBD1 might be the D (5 bases). Between the trimmed V and J ends, which lost 3 bases and 4 bases, there was a span of 11 bases. This CDR3 comprises 15 residues. The germline V gene encodes CDR1 SGDLS and CDR2 YYNGEE.